This T cell receptor beta chain was profiled in a study of cytomegalovirus exposure and HLA in healthy donors. PCR was performed using 60 Vbeta and 13 Jbeta primers. Sequenced by immunoSEQ multiplex PCR; TCRdb stores in-frame clones only, minus some. The table has roughly 98,000 clones, 70% to 80% seen once; the top ten hold about a tenth. V was trimmed by 0 bases and J by 5 bases, leaving 7 bases between them. Germline V gives CDR1 MNHNY, CDR2 SVGAGI (reference sequence). The length of the CDR3 is 14 residues. The sample comprised PBMCs. This TCR was sampled from a man between 18 and 29 years old in good health and CMV-seropositive. The rearrangement joins TRBV6-6 to TRBJ2-2; a possible D gene is TRBD2 (5 bases). The CDR3 loop reads CASSYSGVTGELFF. The DNA of the CDR3 is TGTGCCAGCAGTTACTCGGGAGTTACCGGGGAGCTGTTTTTT.